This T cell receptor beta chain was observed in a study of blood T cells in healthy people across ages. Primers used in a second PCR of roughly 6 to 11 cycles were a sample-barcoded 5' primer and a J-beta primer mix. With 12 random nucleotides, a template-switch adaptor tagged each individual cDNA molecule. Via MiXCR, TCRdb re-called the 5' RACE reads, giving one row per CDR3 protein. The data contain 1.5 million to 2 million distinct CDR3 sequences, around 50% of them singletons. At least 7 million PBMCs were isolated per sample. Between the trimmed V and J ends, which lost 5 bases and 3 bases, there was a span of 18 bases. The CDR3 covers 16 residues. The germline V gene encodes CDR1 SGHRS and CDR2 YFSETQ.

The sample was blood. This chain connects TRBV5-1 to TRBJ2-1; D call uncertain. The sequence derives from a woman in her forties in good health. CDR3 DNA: TGCGCCAGCAGTCCATCCGAGGTAGCCAACTACAATGAGCAGTTCTTC. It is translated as CASSPSEVANYNEQFF. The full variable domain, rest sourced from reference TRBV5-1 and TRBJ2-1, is KAGVTQTPRYLIKTRGQQVTLSCSPISGHRSVSWYQQTPGQGLQFLFEYFSETQRNKGNFPGRFSGRQFSNSRSEMNVSTLELGDSALYLCASSPSEVANYNEQFFGPGTRLTVL.